This TCR beta chain was obtained from a study of human T cells and chemical hapten exposure. Across the study: During the approximately 25-week study period, patients had diphenylcyclopropenone applied to the scalp every week. General study results and limits: High-frequency TCRs, those above 1 in 1000, stayed the same after DPC sensitization.

This clonotype came up a few times. Its cognate antigen is unknown. Time point reported: patch test 1, 2 weeks after DPC sensitization. As for treatment: therapeutic diphenylcyclopropenone sensitization with weekly scalp DPC. Trimming removed 4 bases at V and 9 bases at J, with 11 bases between. Germline CDR1 and CDR2: SGHNT and YYREEE (reference sequence). This CDR3 comprises 12 residues. TCRdb used MiXCR to reprocess the RACE reads, holding one entry per CDR3 protein. The sample carries approximately 350,000 distinct CDR3 sequences, about 7% recorded once. The chain carries TRBV5-4 and TRBJ2-1; D call uncertain. The clonotype comes from a woman between 18 and 29 years old with alopecia areata. Some clones in this sample may be carry-over from other donors' samples. The specimen was whole blood, collected in connection with sensitization to the hapten diphenylcyclopropenone (DPC). The CDR3, as DNA: TGTGCCAGCAGCGATGCACGGAGTGAGCAGTTCTTC. It translates to CASSDARSEQFF.